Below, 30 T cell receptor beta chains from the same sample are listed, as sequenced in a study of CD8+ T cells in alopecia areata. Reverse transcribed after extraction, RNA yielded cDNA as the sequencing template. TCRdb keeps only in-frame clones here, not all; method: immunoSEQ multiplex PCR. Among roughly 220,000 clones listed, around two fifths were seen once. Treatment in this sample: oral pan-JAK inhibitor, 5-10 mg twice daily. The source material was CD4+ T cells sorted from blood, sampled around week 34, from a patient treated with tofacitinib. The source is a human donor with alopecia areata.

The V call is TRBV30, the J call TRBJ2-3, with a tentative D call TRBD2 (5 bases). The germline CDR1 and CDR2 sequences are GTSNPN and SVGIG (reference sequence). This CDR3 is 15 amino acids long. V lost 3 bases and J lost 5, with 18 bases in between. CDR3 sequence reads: CAWRPGSTRLDTQYF. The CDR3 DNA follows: TGTGCCTGGAGACCGGGGTCTACCAGGTTAGATACGCAGTATTTT.

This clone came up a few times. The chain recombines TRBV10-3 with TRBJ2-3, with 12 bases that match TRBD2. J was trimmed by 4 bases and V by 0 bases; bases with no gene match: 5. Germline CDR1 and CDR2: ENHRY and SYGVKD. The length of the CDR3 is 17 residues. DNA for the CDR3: TGTGCCATCAGTGAGTCAACTAGCGGGAGGAGCGCAGATACGCAGTATTTT. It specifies CAISESTSGRSADTQYF.

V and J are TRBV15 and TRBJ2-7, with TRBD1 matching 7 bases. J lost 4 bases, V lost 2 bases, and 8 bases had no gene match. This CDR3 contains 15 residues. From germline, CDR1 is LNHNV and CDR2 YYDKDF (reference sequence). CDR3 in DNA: TGTGCCACCAGCAGAAAGGACAGGCGGTCATACGAGCAGTACTTC. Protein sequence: CATSRKDRRSYEQYF.

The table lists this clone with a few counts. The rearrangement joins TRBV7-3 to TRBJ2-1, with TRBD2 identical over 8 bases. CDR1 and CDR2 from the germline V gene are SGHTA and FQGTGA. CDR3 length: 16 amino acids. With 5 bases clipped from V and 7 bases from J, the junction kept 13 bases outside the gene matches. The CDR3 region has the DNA TGTGCCAGCAGCGCCGGCGGGAGGAGGGCTGGTAATGAGCAGTTCTTC. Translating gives CASSAGGRRAGNEQFF.

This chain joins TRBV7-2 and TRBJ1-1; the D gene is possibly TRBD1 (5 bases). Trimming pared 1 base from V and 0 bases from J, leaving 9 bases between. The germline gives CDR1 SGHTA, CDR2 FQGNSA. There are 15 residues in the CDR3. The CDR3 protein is CASSLGGTLNTEAFF. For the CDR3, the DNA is TGTGCCAGCAGCTTAGGCGGGACGTTGAACACTGAAGCTTTCTTT.

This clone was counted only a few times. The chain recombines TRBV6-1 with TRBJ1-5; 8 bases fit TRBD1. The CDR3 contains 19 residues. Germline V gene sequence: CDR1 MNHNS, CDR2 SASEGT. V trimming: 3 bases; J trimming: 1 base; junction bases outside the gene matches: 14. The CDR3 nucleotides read TGTGCCAGCAGTGACAGGGGGCGGCGGAGTCAACCAAGCAATCAGCCCCAGCATTTT. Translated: CASSDRGRRSQPSNQPQHF.

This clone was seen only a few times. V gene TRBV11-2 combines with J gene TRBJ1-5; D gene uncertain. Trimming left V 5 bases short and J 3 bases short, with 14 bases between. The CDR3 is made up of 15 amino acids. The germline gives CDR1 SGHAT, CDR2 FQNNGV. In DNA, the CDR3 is TGTGCCAGCAGCCCTGGACTCAAGCACAATCAGCCCCAGCATTTT. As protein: CASSPGLKHNQPQHF.

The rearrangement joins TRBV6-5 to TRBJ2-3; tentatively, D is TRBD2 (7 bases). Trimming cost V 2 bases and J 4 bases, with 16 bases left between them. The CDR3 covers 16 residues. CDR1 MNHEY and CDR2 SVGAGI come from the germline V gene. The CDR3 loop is CASSYISGGAADTQYF. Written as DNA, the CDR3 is TGTGCCAGCAGTTACATCTCTGGGGGGGCCGCAGATACGCAGTATTTT.

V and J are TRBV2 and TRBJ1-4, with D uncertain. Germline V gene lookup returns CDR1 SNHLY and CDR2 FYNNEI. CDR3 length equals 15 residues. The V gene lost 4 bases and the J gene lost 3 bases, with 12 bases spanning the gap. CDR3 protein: CASSGGGASNEKLFF. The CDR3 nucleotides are TGTGCCAGCAGTGGGGGAGGAGCCTCTAATGAAAAACTGTTTTTT.

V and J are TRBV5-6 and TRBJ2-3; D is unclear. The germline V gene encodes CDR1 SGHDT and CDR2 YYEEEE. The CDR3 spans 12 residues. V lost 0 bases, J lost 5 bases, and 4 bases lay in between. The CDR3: CASSLGGDTQYF. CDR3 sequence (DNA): TGTGCCAGCAGCTTGGGGGGAGATACGCAGTATTTT.

The CDR3 sequence: CASSSYSGNTIYF. The CDR3 region has the DNA TGTGCCAGCAGCTCGTACTCTGGAAACACCATATATTTT. The V call is TRBV7-9, the J call TRBJ1-3; D remains unclear. The germline CDR1 and CDR2 sequences are SEHNR and FQNEAQ (reference sequence). V was trimmed by 4 bases and J by 0 bases, leaving 4 bases between them. The CDR3 sequence is 13 residues long.

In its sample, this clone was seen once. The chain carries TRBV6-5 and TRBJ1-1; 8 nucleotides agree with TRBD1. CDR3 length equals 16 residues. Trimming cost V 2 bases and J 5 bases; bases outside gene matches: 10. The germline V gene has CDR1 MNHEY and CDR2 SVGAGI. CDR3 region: CASSYPITGGKTEAFF. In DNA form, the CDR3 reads TGTGCCAGCAGTTACCCTATTACAGGGGGGAAAACTGAAGCTTTCTTT.

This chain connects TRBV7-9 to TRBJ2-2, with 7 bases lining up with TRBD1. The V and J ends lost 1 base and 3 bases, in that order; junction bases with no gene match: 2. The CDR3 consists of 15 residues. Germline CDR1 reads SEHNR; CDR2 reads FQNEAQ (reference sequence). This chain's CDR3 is CASSLGDSYTGELFF. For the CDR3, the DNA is TGTGCCAGCAGCTTAGGGGACAGTTACACCGGGGAGCTGTTTTTT.

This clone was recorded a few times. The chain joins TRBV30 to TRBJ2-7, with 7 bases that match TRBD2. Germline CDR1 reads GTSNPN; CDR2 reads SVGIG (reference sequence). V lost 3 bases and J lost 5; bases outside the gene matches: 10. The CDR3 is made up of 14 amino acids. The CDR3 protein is CAWSRLADHNEQYF. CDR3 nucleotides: TGTGCCTGGAGCCGACTAGCTGACCATAACGAGCAGTACTTC.

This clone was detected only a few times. The CDR3, as DNA: TGTGCCAGCCTGGGCACGGGGTACTATGGCTACACCTTC. The encoded protein is CASLGTGYYGYTF. The chain carries TRBV10-3 and TRBJ1-2, with D hard to call. Germline V gene sequence: CDR1 ENHRY, CDR2 SYGVKD. This CDR3 region has 13 residues. Deletions cut 10 bases from V and 3 bases from J, with 15 bases between.

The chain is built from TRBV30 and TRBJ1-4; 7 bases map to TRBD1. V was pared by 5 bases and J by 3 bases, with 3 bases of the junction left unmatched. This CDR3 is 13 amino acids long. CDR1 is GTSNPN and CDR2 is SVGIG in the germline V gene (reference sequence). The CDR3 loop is CAWAQGPNEKLFF. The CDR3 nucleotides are TGTGCCTGGGCACAGGGGCCTAATGAAAAACTGTTTTTT.

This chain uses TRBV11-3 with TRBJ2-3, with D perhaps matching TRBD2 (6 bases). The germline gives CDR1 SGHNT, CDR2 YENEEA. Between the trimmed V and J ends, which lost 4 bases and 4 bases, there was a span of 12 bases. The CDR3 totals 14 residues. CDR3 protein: CASSSGLGPDTQYF. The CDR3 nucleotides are TGTGCCAGCAGCTCGGGACTTGGGCCAGATACGCAGTATTTT. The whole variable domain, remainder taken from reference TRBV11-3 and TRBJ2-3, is EAGVVQSPRYKIIEKKQPVAFWCNPISGHNTLYWYLQNLGQGPELLIRYENEEAVDDSQLPKDRFSAERLKGVDSTLKIQPAELGDSAVYLCASSSGLGPDTQYFGPGTRLTVL.

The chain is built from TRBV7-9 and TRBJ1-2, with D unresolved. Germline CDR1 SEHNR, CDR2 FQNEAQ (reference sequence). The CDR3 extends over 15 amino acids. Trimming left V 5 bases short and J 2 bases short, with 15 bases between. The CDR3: CASSETVAGNYGYTF. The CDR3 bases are TGTGCCAGCAGCGAAACGGTAGCGGGGAACTATGGCTACACCTTC.

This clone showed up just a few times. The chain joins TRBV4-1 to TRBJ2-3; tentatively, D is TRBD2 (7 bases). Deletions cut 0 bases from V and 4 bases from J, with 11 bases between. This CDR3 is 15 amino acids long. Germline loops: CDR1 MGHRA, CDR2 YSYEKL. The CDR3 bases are TGCGCCAGCAGCCAAGAAAAGGGGGGGCCAGATACGCAGTATTTT. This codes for CASSQEKGGPDTQYF.

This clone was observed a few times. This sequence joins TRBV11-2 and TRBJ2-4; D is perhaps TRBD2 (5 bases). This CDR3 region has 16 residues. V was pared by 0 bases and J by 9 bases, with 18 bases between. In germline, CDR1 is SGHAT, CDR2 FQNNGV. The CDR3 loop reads CASSLEYGSGRIIQYF. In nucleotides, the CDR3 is TGTGCCAGCAGCTTAGAGTACGGCAGCGGACGAATCATTCAGTACTTC.

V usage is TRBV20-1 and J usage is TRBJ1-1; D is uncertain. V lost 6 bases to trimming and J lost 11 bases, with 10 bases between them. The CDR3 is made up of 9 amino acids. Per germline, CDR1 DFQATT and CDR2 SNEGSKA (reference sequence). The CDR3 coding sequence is TGCAGTGCCCACCCCGGGGCTTTCTTT. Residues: CSAHPGAFF.

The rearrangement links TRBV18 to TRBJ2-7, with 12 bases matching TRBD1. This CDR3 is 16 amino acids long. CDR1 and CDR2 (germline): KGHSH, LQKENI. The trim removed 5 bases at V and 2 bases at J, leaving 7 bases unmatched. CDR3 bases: TGTGCCAGCTCAGGGACAGGGGGCGGTGGTCCCTACGAGCAGTACTTC. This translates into CASSGTGGGGPYEQYF.

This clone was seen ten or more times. The CDR3 nucleotides are TGTGCCAGCAGCCAAGCTCAGGCTAGCACAAACTACGAGCAGTACTTC. It specifies CASSQAQASTNYEQYF. The gene calls are TRBV4-2 and TRBJ2-7, with D tentatively TRBD2 (5 bases). CDR1 is LGHNA, CDR2 YNFKEQ, per germline. This CDR3 has 16 residues. V was shortened by 1 base and J by 3 bases, with 16 bases between the two germline ends.

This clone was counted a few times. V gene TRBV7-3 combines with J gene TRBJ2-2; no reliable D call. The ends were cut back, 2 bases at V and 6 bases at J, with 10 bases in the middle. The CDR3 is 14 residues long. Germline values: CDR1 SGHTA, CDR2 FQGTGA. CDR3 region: CASSLRPGPGELFF. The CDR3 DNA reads TGTGCCAGCAGCTTACGGCCGGGCCCCGGGGAGCTGTTTTTT. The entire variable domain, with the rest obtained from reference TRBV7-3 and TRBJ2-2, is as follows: GAGVSQTPSNKVTEKGKYVELRCDPISGHTALYWYRQSLGQGPEFLIYFQGTGAADDSGLPNDRFFAVRPEGSVSTLKIQRTERGDSAVYLCASSLRPGPGELFFGEGSRLTVL.

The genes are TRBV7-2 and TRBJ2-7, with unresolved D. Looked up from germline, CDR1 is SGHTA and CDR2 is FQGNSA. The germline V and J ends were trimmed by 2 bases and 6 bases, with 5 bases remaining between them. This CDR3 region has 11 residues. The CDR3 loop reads CASSLNGEQYF. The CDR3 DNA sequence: TGTGCCAGCAGCTTAAACGGCGAGCAGTACTTC.

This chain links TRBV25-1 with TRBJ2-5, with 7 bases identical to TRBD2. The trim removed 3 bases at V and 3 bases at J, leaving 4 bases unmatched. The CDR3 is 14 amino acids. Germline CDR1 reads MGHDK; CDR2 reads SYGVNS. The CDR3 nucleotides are TGTGCCAGCAGTGACCCCGGGACTAAAGAGACCCAGTACTTC. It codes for CASSDPGTKETQYF.

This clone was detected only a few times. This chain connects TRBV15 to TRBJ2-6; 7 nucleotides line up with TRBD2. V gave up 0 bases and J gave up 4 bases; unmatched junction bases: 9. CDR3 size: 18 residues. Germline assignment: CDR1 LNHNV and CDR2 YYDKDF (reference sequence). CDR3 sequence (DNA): TGTGCCACCAGCAGAGATGGACTAGATGCTGGCGGGGCCAACGTCCTGACTTTC. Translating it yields CATSRDGLDAGGANVLTF.

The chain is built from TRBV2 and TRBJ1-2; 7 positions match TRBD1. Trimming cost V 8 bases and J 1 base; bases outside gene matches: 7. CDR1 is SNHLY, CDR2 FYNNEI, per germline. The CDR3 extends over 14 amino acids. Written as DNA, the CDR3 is TGTGCCAGCGGGGGACAGACAAGTAACTATGGCTACACCTTC. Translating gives CASGGQTSNYGYTF.

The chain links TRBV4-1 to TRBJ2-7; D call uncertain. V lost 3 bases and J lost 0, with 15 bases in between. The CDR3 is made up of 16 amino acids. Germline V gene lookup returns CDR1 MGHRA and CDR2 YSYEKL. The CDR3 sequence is CASSQGGADPSYEQYF. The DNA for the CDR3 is TGCGCCAGCAGCCAGGGCGGAGCCGATCCCTCCTACGAGCAGTACTTC.

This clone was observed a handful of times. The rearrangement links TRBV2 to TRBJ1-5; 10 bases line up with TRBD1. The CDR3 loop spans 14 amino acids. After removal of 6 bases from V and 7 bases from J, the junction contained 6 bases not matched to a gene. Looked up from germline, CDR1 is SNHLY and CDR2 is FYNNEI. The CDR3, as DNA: TGTGCCAGCAGGGGGACAGGGGTGAGGCAGCCCCAGCATTTT. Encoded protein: CASRGTGVRQPQHF.